These T cell receptor beta chains were read from a single sample in a study of T cell repertoires in cytomegalovirus infection. Using its own MiXCR run on the reads, TCRdb lists one record per CDR3 protein. There are just over 150,000 distinct CDR3 sequences in the sample; about 20% occur only once, and 10% to 11% lies in the top ten. The sequencing sample was made of PBMCs. Receptor source: a human donor in good health (CMV status not recorded). Some clones in this sample may be carry-over from other donors' samples. CDR3s leave out the opening cysteine and the closing phenylalanine or tryptophan. The order of the fields is clone size, V gene, CDR3 length, CDR3 protein. Some rows mark clone size as missing; the rest say once, few, many or name a class of expanded clone.

>-|TRBV7-9|12
ASSVPGLANEQF
>-|TRBV25-1|12
ASSEFGGDQPQH
>few|TRBV5-4|11
ASCRRVNTEAF
>many|TRBV7-2|12
ASSYGQEVDTQY
>-|TRBV14|12
ASSHSTGVTTQY
>many|TRBV2|14
ASSGGSGANYNEQF
>many|TRBV7-6|18
ASSRNPASRDSSYNSPLH
>-|TRBV19|14
ASSTSLRTHTDTQY
>-|TRBV28|11
ASRGPTYNEQF
>few|TRBV7-2|18
ASSFPSGGASRGFTDTQY
>-|TRBV6-2/TRBV6-3|12
ASSYSVIQETQY
>-|TRBV5-1|13
ASSFTGQANSPLH
>-|TRBV28|13
ASSLIRDRENIQY
>-|TRBV5-6|13
ASSSRTATNEKLF
>many|TRBV7-9|10
ASSLAGGELF